The 26 T cell receptor beta chains given below trace back to one sample, sequenced in a study of blood T cell repertoires in COVID-19. Using immunoSEQ multiplex PCR, the repertoire was profiled, and TCRdb retains in-frame clones only, with some absent. Among approximately 250,000 clones listed, around four fifths were seen once. The sequenced material came from peripheral blood. Receptor source: a man in his 60s with acute or convalescent COVID-19.

The chain links TRBV28 to TRBJ2-3; no definite D call. CDR3 length: 12 residues. CDR1 and CDR2 from the germline V gene are MDHEN and SYDVKM. With 6 bases removed from V and 3 bases from J, the gap between germline ends came to 7 bases. The CDR3 nucleotides read TGTGCCAGCAGCACAATGACAGATACGCAGTATTTT. It yields the protein CASSTMTDTQYF.

This clone is a singleton in its sample. The CDR3 region is CASSPASSNQPQHF. The CDR3 nucleotides are TGTGCCAGCAGCCCTGCGTCTAGCAATCAGCCCCAGCATTTT. The V and J genes are TRBV5-6 and TRBJ1-5; D not resolved. This CDR3 region has 14 residues. V lost 4 bases and J 0 bases, leaving 8 bases between the germline ends. Germline CDR1 reads SGHDT; CDR2 reads YYEEEE.

This chain uses TRBV6-1 with TRBJ2-2; TRBD1 matches 11 bases. The CDR3 covers 17 residues. The J segment lost 2 bases and the V segment lost 2 bases, leaving 4 bases of the junction unmatched. Per the germline V gene, CDR1 is MNHNS and CDR2 is SASEGT. The CDR3 spells CASSERDRGSNTGELFF. The CDR3 DNA sequence: TGTGCCAGCAGTGAAAGGGACAGGGGGAGTAACACCGGGGAGCTGTTTTTT.

This clone was seen once. V is TRBV28 and J is TRBJ1-4; a possible D gene is TRBD1 (6 bases). CDR1 MDHEN and CDR2 SYDVKM come from the germline V gene. The CDR3 is 13 amino acids. V lost 7 bases, J lost 3 bases, and 9 bases lay in between. The CDR3 bases are TGTGCCAGCACACAGGGCCCTAATGAAAAACTGTTTTTT. Its translation: CASTQGPNEKLFF. Variable domain in full (rest from reference TRBV28 and TRBJ1-4): DVKVTQSSRYLVKRTGEKVFLECVQDMDHENMFWYRQDPGLGLRLIYFSYDVKMKEKGDIPEGYSVSREKKERFSLILESASTNQTSMYLCASTQGPNEKLFFGSGTQLSVL.

The chain is built from TRBV5-1 and TRBJ1-1; TRBD1 agrees at 11 bases. The ends lost 4 bases at V and 5 bases at J; junction bases unmatched: 7. This CDR3 is 15 amino acids long. Germline V gene sequence: CDR1 SGHRS, CDR2 YFSETQ. The CDR3 DNA reads TGCGCCAGCAGCCTAGGACAGGGGGCAAGGACTGAAGCTTTCTTT. The encoded protein is CASSLGQGARTEAFF. Using reference TRBV5-1 and TRBJ1-1 for the parts outside the CDR3, the full variable domain is KAGVTQTPRYLIKTRGQQVTLSCSPISGHRSVSWYQQTPGQGLQFLFEYFSETQRNKGNFPGRFSGRQFSNSRSEMNVSTLELGDSALYLCASSLGQGARTEAFFGQGTRLTVV.

The J gene is TRBJ1-4, the V gene TRBV21-1; the table gives TRBD1 as D, unverified against the DNA. TRBV21-1 is noted as a pseudogene. The CDR3 extends over 16 amino acids. CDR3 DNA sequence: TGTGCCAGCAGCAGGCTTTGGGACAGGTTGGAGCAAAAACTGTTTTTT. This sequence encodes CASSRLWDRLEQKLFF.

The chain recombines TRBV5-5 with TRBJ2-2; D may be TRBD1 (6 bases). Germline CDR1 SGHKS, CDR2 YYEKEE (reference sequence). The CDR3 totals 13 residues. The CDR3 bases are TGTGGCTCCGGGACAACGAACACCGGGGAGCTGTTTTTT. Its protein is CGSGTTNTGELFF.

The rearrangement joins TRBV5-1 to TRBJ2-7, with 12 bases that match TRBD2. Trimming took 0 bases from V and 3 from J; bases not matched to a gene: 10. The CDR3 has 18 amino acids. Germline CDR1 reads SGHRS; CDR2 reads YFSETQ. This chain's CDR3 is CASSLAVGLAGGNYEQYF. The CDR3 nucleotides are TGCGCCAGCAGCTTGGCCGTTGGGCTAGCGGGAGGGAACTACGAGCAGTACTTC. The full variable domain, rest sourced from reference TRBV5-1 and TRBJ2-7, is KAGVTQTPRYLIKTRGQQVTLSCSPISGHRSVSWYQQTPGQGLQFLFEYFSETQRNKGNFPGRFSGRQFSNSRSEMNVSTLELGDSALYLCASSLAVGLAGGNYEQYFGPGTRLTVT.

The rearrangement joins TRBV3-1 (or the pseudogene TRBV3-2) to TRBJ1-6; no reliable D call. From germline, CDR1 is LGHDT and CDR2 YNNKEL (reference sequence). CDR3 length: 19 amino acids. V lost 0 bases and J 0 bases, leaving 15 bases between the germline ends. This chain's CDR3 is CASSQDLVKTPSYNSPLHF. In nucleotides, the CDR3 is TGTGCCAGCAGCCAAGACTTGGTGAAGACACCCTCCTATAATTCACCCCTCCACTTT.

V and J are TRBV7-6 and TRBJ1-2; D is undetermined. Trimming cost V 6 bases and J 3 bases, with 17 bases left between them. The length of the CDR3 is 15 residues. Germline lookup yields CDR1 SGHVS and CDR2 FNYEAQ. CDR3 DNA: TGTGCCAGCAGGGCACGCGAGGGAAGGGACTATGGCTACACCTTC. Amino acids: CASRAREGRDYGYTF.

The chain carries TRBV18 and TRBJ1-5, with 7 positions matching TRBD1. V lost 3 bases and J lost 1; bases outside the gene matches: 6. The germline gives CDR1 KGHSH, CDR2 LQKENI. This CDR3 has 16 amino acids. The CDR3 nucleotides read TGTGCCAGCTCACCGACGGACAGGCCGAGCAATCAGCCCCAGCATTTT. It translates to CASSPTDRPSNQPQHF.

The V and J genes are TRBV7-9 and TRBJ1-6, with D perhaps TRBD1 (5 bases). Germline-derived CDR1 and CDR2 are SEHNR and FQNEAQ (reference sequence). Trimming left V 5 bases short and J 4 bases short, with 21 bases between. This CDR3 is built from 18 residues. The CDR3 DNA is TGTGCCAGCAGCCCCTGGACGGGGCGGGGGATATATAATTCACCCCTCCACTTT. Amino acids: CASSPWTGRGIYNSPLHF.

This chain joins TRBV7-9 and TRBJ1-2; maybe TRBD1 (5 bases). The V end was cut by 3 bases, the J end by 6 bases, with 11 bases between. The CDR3 covers 13 residues. Germline CDR1 is SEHNR and CDR2 is FQNEAQ (reference sequence). The CDR3 DNA reads as TGTGCCAGCAGCTTTAAGGGCAGGGATGGCTACACCTTC. Amino acid sequence: CASSFKGRDGYTF.

The V gene is TRBV5-1, the J gene TRBJ2-7, with 12 bases that match TRBD1. The CDR3 loop spans 15 amino acids. In germline, CDR1 is SGHRS, CDR2 YFSETQ. The junction had 5 bases not matched to a gene; V was cut back by 2 bases and J by 5 bases. The CDR3 region is CASSLGTGGLNEQYF. The CDR3 coding sequence is TGCGCCAGCAGCTTAGGGACAGGGGGCCTCAACGAGCAGTACTTC.

V usage is TRBV30 and J usage is TRBJ1-4; D is perhaps TRBD1 (6 bases). The CDR3 is 15 residues long. Germline V gives CDR1 GTSNPN, CDR2 SVGIG (reference sequence). Trimming took 0 bases from V and 7 from J, leaving 15 bases between them. CDR3 in DNA: TGTGCCTGGAGTGTAGCAGGGGCGGGAGGTGAAAAACTGTTTTTT. Encoded protein: CAWSVAGAGGEKLFF.

This clone was observed a single time. The chain couples TRBV9 to TRBJ1-6; 8 nucleotides line up with TRBD1. CDR1 SGDLS and CDR2 YYNGEE come from the germline V gene. The CDR3 is 14 amino acids. V lost 0 bases, J lost 8 bases, and 1 base stayed unmatched. The CDR3 spells CASSVAQGDSPLHF. CDR3 bases: TGTGCCAGCAGCGTAGCACAGGGGGATTCACCCCTCCACTTT.

The gene calls are TRBV27 and TRBJ1-4; D is undetermined. There are 14 residues in the CDR3. Germline V gives CDR1 MNHEY, CDR2 SMNVEV (reference sequence). V lost 3 bases, J lost 1 base, and 6 bases lay in between. Written as DNA, the CDR3 is TGTGCCAGCAGTTTCCAGAAAACTAATGAAAAACTGTTTTTT. Translation: CASSFQKTNEKLFF.

This rearrangement joins TRBV7-9 to TRBJ1-1; TRBD1 might be the D (6 bases). The CDR3 spans 13 residues. V gave up 5 bases and J gave up 1 base, with 8 bases separating them. In germline, CDR1 is SEHNR, CDR2 FQNEAQ (reference sequence). The CDR3: CASSQGQNTEAFF. DNA for the CDR3: TGTGCCAGCAGCCAGGGACAGAACACTGAAGCTTTCTTT.

The chain links TRBV6-2 or TRBV6-3 to TRBJ2-5; 8 bases fit TRBD2. The CDR3 contains 15 residues. CDR1 is MNHEY and CDR2 is SVGEGT in the germline V gene. J was trimmed by 5 bases and V by 2 bases; bases with no gene match: 7. The CDR3 nucleotides are TGTGCCAGCAGTTACCAAACCAGCGGGAGTGAGACCCAGTACTTC. It encodes CASSYQTSGSETQYF.

The chain couples TRBV7-6 to TRBJ2-5, with 12 bases aligning to TRBD2. The CDR3 loop spans 19 amino acids. Germline lookup yields CDR1 SGHVS and CDR2 FNYEAQ. With V trimmed by 6 bases and J by 5 bases, 19 bases remained unmatched. DNA of the CDR3: TGTGCCAGCAGTTTAAGACCCCTACTAGCGGGAGGCCGGGGGGAGACCCAGTACTTC. Translated: CASSLRPLLAGGRGETQYF.

This chain uses TRBV4-2 with TRBJ2-7; 10 bases agree with TRBD1. Per germline, CDR1 LGHNA and CDR2 YNFKEQ. The junction had 6 bases not matched to a gene; V was cut back by 2 bases and J by 2 bases. The CDR3 contains 16 residues. The CDR3 region has the DNA TGTGCCAGCAGCCAAACCTGGGACAGGGGCACCTACGAGCAGTACTTC. Amino acids: CASSQTWDRGTYEQYF.

The CDR3 loop is CASSLQGQGGGERLFF. CDR3 DNA sequence: TGTGCCAGCAGCTTGCAGGGACAGGGAGGCGGTGAGCGGCTGTTTTTT. This chain links TRBV7-3 with TRBJ2-2; the match to TRBD1 covers 9 bases. The CDR3 is 16 amino acids. Germline CDR1 and CDR2: SGHTA and FQGTGA. V dropped 3 bases and J dropped 13; count of bases not matched to a gene: 15.

The rearrangement joins TRBV6-6 to TRBJ2-1; a possible D gene is TRBD2 (6 bases). This CDR3 is built from 15 residues. Trimming removed 2 bases from V and 4 bases from J, with 12 bases in between. CDR1 is MNHNY and CDR2 is SVGAGI in the germline V gene (reference sequence). The CDR3 here is CASSYRLAEYNEQFF. The CDR3, as DNA: TGTGCCAGCAGTTACCGGTTAGCGGAATACAATGAGCAGTTCTTC.

This sequence joins TRBV19 and TRBJ1-1; D gene uncertain. The V end was cut by 0 bases, the J end by 7 bases, with 9 bases between. The CDR3 loop spans 13 amino acids. CDR1 and CDR2 from the germline V gene are LNHDA and SQIVND (reference sequence). The CDR3, as DNA: TGTGCCAGTAGTATAGATCAACATAATGAAGCTTTCTTT. It encodes CASSIDQHNEAFF.

This clone was observed a single time. J is TRBJ2-5 and V is TRBV5-1, with 10 bases aligning to TRBD2. The J segment lost 4 bases and the V segment lost 0 bases, leaving 6 bases of the junction unmatched. CDR3 length: 16 amino acids. In germline, CDR1 is SGHRS, CDR2 YFSETQ. CDR3 amino acids: CASSLGSGTSAETQYF. CDR3 DNA sequence: TGCGCCAGCAGCTTGGGTTCCGGGACTAGCGCAGAGACCCAGTACTTC.

This clone was picked up a small number of times. V gene TRBV5-1 combines with J gene TRBJ2-5; 9 nucleotides match TRBD1. After removal of 7 bases from V and 2 bases from J, the junction contained 6 bases not matched to a gene. This CDR3 has 14 amino acids. From germline, CDR1 is SGHRS and CDR2 YFSETQ. The CDR3 loop reads CASGDRGGQETQYF. The CDR3 coding sequence is TGCGCCAGCGGCGACAGGGGGGGACAAGAGACCCAGTACTTC.